This T cell receptor (beta chain) originates from a study of T cell responses to AZD1222 COVID-19 vaccine (dated by TCRdb to about 2021). At the level of the whole study: Because spike-specific TCR depth and breadth did not differ between the two schedules, AZD1222 recipients who got a second dose at roughly 4 weeks were pooled with those who got a second dose at roughly 12 weeks. A total of 230 to 250 trial participants underwent TCR sequencing, of whom under 220 had received two doses of AZD1222 and approximately 25 had received two doses of the MenACWY control vaccine. Trial participants were enrolled by age into 18-55, 56-69 and 70-plus year subgroups, with roughly 150, 30 and 60 TCR-sequenced participants respectively.

Summary of the overall study and its limitations: Conclusions about previously exposed vaccinees were limited because only 5 or 6 AZD1222 recipients were SARS-CoV-2 seropositive at baseline. Participants were mostly white British, with more females than males. The authors suggested clonal diversity may have been underestimated. Vaccine-associated CD4 TCRs spanned the whole spike protein, with dominant responses in regions 160-218 and 743-854. The 56-69-year group was small, and its depth increase did not reach significance, likely because of low power. Epitopes outside the regions mutated in the B.1.351 and B.1.1.7 variants were reportedly recognized by nearly half of the unique spike-specific TCRs. After two AZD1222 doses, spike-specific TCR breadth and depth were significantly higher than at day 0 and than in MenACWY recipients. Because no day 14 peak-response samples were available, the repertoires could be characterized only after the peak T cell response.

On this clone: What this receptor recognizes is not known. No base quality information exists; no much larger clone differs at one position.

The CDR3, cysteine through phenylalanine, is 14 amino acids long. The retained sequence is limited to the CDR3, 42 bases, with the frame set at the first base. The germline V and J ends show losses of 6 bases and 0 bases respectively, and no gene match explains 4 bases of the junction. From the germline V gene (reference sequence), CDR1 is MNHEY and CDR2 is SMNVEV. The CDR3 regions of human TCRbeta chains were subjected to immunosequencing. On the study's bioinformatics: TCRs in the repertoires were matched against a reference library of SARS-CoV-2-specific TCRs that had been generated with the MIRA antigen-specificity platform. Breadth was defined as the fraction of unique TCRs that were SARS-CoV-2-associated, and depth was defined as the fraction of total T cells that were SARS-CoV-2-associated. Using the MIRA data, each spike-specific TCR was assigned both to the spike region to which the TCR was reactive and to a CD4 or CD8 class. Log10-transformed breadth and depth values were compared by one-way ANOVA with Sidak's multiple comparisons tests. The source is immuneACCESS, and TCRdb retained only in-frame sequences with V and J called. Part of the clones is not carried over; for the studies checked, unresolved V genes explain less than half of this, and the remainder is unexplained. The V and J calls and clone size come from that table; D and trimming were worked out from the DNA. The sample has approximately 160,000 clones on record, 75% to 95% of them singletons. The ten top clones hold approximately 4.8% of the sample.

The sample's time point label, decoded: baseline before first vaccination. The vaccinee samples were drawn from two UK trials, COV001 and COV002, one of which was a single-blind randomized controlled phase 2/3 trial testing AZD1222 (ChAdOx1 nCoV-19) in healthy adults. Trial participant PBMC samples were collected at day 0 and day 28 after the second dose for TCRbeta chain sequencing. The sequenced sample was peripheral blood, obtained on day 0 of AZD1222 vaccination. Here the chain combines TRBV27 and TRBJ1-1; TRBD1 fits 7 bases in the junction. The receptor comes from an adult in good health. At the DNA level, the sequence is TGTGCCAGCAGGAAGACAGGGTTGAACACTGAAGCTTTCTTT. Its coded protein is CASRKTGLNTEAFF.